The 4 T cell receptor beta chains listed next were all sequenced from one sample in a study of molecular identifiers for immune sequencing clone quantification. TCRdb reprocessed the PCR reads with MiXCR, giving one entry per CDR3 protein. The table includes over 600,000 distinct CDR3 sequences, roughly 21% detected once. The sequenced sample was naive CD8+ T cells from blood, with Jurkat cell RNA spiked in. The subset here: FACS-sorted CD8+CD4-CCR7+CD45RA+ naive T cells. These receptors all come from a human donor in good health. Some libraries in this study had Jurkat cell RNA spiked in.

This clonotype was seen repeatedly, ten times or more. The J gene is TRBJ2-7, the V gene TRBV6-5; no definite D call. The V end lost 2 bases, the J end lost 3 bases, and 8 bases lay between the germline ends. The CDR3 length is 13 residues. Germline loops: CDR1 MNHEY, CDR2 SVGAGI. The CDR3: CASSYAVNYEQYF. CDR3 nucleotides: TGTGCCAGCAGTTACGCTGTGAACTACGAGCAGTACTTC.

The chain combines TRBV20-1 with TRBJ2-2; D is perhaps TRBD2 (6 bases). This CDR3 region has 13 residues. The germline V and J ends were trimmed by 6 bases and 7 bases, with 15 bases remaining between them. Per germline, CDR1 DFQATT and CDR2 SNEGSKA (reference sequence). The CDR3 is CSARGGYGGELFF. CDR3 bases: TGCAGTGCGCGGGGCGGATACGGCGGGGAGCTGTTTTTT.

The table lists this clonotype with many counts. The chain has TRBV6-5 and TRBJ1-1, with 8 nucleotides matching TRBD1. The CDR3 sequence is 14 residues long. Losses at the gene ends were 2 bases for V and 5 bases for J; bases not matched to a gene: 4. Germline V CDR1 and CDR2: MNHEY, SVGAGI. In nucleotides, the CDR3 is TGTGCCAGCAGTTACGGCTACAGGGGGACTGAAGCTTTCTTT. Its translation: CASSYGYRGTEAFF.

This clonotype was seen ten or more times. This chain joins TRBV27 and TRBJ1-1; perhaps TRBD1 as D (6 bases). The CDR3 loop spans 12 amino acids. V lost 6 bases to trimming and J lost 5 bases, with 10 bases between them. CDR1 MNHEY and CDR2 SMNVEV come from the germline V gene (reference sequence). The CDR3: CASRQGGTEAFF. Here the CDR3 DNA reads TGTGCCAGCAGACAGGGTGGGACTGAAGCTTTCTTT.